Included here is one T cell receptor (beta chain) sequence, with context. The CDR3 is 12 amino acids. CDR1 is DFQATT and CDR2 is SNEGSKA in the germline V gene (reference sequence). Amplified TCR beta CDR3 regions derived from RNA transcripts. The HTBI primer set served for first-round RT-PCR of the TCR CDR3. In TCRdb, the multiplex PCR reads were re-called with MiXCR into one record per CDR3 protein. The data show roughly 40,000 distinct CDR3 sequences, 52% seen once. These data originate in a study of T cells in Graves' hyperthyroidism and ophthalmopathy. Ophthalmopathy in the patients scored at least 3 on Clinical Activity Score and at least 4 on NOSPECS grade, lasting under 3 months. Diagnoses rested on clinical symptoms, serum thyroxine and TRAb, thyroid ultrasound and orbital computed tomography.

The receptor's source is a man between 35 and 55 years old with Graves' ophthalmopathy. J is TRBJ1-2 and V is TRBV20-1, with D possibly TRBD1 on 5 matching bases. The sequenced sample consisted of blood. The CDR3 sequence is CGWGGGSPGYTF. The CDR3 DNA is TGCGGGTGGGGGGGGGGTTCGCCTGGCTACACCTTC.